This TCR beta chain is drawn from a study of beta chain features in type 1 diabetes. Of the isolated RNA, all was reverse transcribed, and so the sequenced material was expressed TCRB transcripts. Repertoires were generated with immunoSEQ multiplex PCR, while TCRdb's copy carries only in-frame clones and drops some. Altogether hundreds of thousands of clones are present, about an eighth being singletons, with the ten largest covering 0.035% to 0.05%. The germline CDR1 and CDR2 sequences are LGHNT and FRNRAP. The ends lost 1 base at V and 3 bases at J; junction bases unmatched: 21. The length of the CDR3 is 20 residues.

The J gene is TRBJ2-7, the V gene TRBV12-5, with 7 positions matching TRBD2. The sample taken for sequencing was naive CD4+ T cells from blood. This sequence was found in a young woman in good health. Written as DNA, the CDR3 is TGTGCTAGTGGTTTGGGACGAGACAAGCTAGCGGTTTGGGAACTCTACGAGCAGTACTTC. Translated, it gives CASGLGRDKLAVWELYEQYF.